This T cell receptor (beta chain) appears in the sequencing data of a study of technical replicates of blood from a handful of donors. Germline assignment: CDR1 SGHTA and CDR2 FQGNSA. The CDR3 loop spans 15 amino acids. With 1 base removed from V and 5 bases from J, the gap between germline ends came to 12 bases. Sequencing was performed with immunoSEQ multiplex PCR; in TCRdb, only in-frame clones are kept and a portion is missing. The data hold 65,000 to 90,000 clones, with 80% to 90% observed a single time. This receptor was taken from a human donor in good health. Some clones in this sample may be carry-over from other donors' samples. The gene calls are TRBV7-2 and TRBJ1-3, with a weak D call TRBD1 (6 bases). Sequencing input: PBMCs. Here the CDR3 DNA reads TGTGCCAGCAGCTTAGGAGGGGGACGGAGAAACACCATATATTTT. It is translated as CASSLGGGRRNTIYF. Full variable domain (missing parts from reference TRBV7-2 and TRBJ1-3): GAGVSQSPSNKVTEKGKDVELRCDPISGHTALYWYRQSLGQGLEFLIYFQGNSAPDKSGLPSDRFSAERTGGSVSTLTIQRTQQEDSAVYLCASSLGGGRRNTIYFGEGSWLTVV.